Shown below are 29 T cell receptor beta chains from a single sample sequenced in a study of blood T cell repertoires in COVID-19. The method was immunoSEQ multiplex PCR; TCRdb's version includes in-frame clones alone and lacks a portion of them. The sample holds around 430,000 clones, approximately 90% seen once. Material for sequencing was peripheral blood. The receptors shown here come from a woman between 50 and 59 years old with COVID-19, enrolled during active disease.

The chain has TRBV19 and TRBJ1-2, with D maybe TRBD1 (6 bases). Trimming took 5 bases from V and 2 from J, leaving 12 bases between them. CDR1 and CDR2 from the germline V gene are LNHDA and SQIVND (reference sequence). The CDR3 is 14 amino acids. CDR3: CASSPRTVNYGYTF. The CDR3 nucleotides are TGTGCCAGTAGTCCTCGGACAGTAAACTATGGCTACACCTTC.

A word on this clone: The identical CDR3 is also encoded by other nucleotide sequences in the sample. The chain is built from TRBV30 and TRBJ1-5; TRBD1 might be the D (5 bases). This CDR3 contains 13 residues. Trimming removed 5 bases at V and 4 bases at J, with 12 bases between. Germline loops: CDR1 GTSNPN, CDR2 SVGIG (reference sequence). The CDR3 spells CAWAQGGNQPQHF. The CDR3 DNA follows: TGTGCCTGGGCCCAGGGTGGAAATCAGCCCCAGCATTTT. Variable domain in full (rest from reference TRBV30 and TRBJ1-5): SQTIHQWPATLVQPVGSPLSLECTVEGTSNPNLYWYRQAAGRGLQLLFYSVGIGQISSEVPQNLSASRPQDRQFILSSKKLLLSDSGFYLCAWAQGGNQPQHFGDGTRLSIL.

This clone was found once. This chain connects TRBV7-6 to TRBJ2-6, with 7 bases aligning to TRBD1. J lost 2 bases, V lost 3 bases, and 1 base had no gene match. This CDR3 region has 15 residues. Per the germline V gene, CDR1 is SGHVS and CDR2 is FNYEAQ. In DNA, the CDR3 is TGTGCCAGCAGCTTCGACAGGGCTGGGGCCAACGTCCTGACTTTC. Translated, it gives CASSFDRAGANVLTF.

The chain carries TRBV12-3 or TRBV12-4 and TRBJ1-2; 9 bases agree with TRBD1. Trimming took 6 bases from V and 5 from J; bases not matched to a gene: 4. The CDR3 is 13 residues long. This CDR3 reads CASRPGQGYGYTF. The CDR3 DNA reads TGTGCCAGCAGGCCGGGACAGGGTTATGGCTACACCTTC.

This chain joins TRBV5-4 and TRBJ2-5; D call uncertain. Germline values: CDR1 SGHNT, CDR2 YYREEE (reference sequence). Trimming removed 0 bases at V and 4 bases at J, with 13 bases between. The CDR3 loop spans 15 amino acids. The CDR3 DNA reads TGTGCCAGCAGCTTGGGCGGTGGCTACCGAGAGACCCAGTACTTC. It yields the protein CASSLGGGYRETQYF.

The chain is built from TRBV5-5 and TRBJ1-1, with TRBD1 as a possible D gene (6 bases). V was shortened by 1 base and J by 0 bases, with 16 bases between the two germline ends. Per germline, CDR1 SGHKS and CDR2 YYEKEE (reference sequence). This CDR3 is built from 17 residues. The CDR3: CASSLSQTGAMNTEAFF. The CDR3 DNA reads TGTGCCAGCAGCTTGTCTCAGACAGGAGCCATGAACACTGAAGCTTTCTTT.

The chain combines TRBV28 with TRBJ1-4, with D possibly being TRBD1 (5 bases). This CDR3 spans 14 amino acids. With 5 bases removed from V and 8 bases from J, the gap between germline ends came to 15 bases. CDR1 is MDHEN, CDR2 SYDVKM, per germline. Here the CDR3 reads CASSPGGGVEKLFF. The CDR3 DNA reads TGTGCCAGCAGTCCTGGCGGAGGGGTGGAAAAACTGTTTTTT.

The chain employs TRBV7-9 and TRBJ2-3, with 9 bases identical to TRBD2. V dropped 3 bases and J dropped 3; count of bases not matched to a gene: 4. The CDR3 is 15 residues long. CDR1 and CDR2 from the germline V gene are SEHNR and FQNEAQ (reference sequence). In DNA form, the CDR3 reads TGTGCCAGCAGCTTTAGCGGGGGAGAAACAGATACGCAGTATTTT. Translating gives CASSFSGGETDTQYF.

The chain recombines TRBV25-1 with TRBJ1-4; 7 bases align to TRBD1. The germline V gene encodes CDR1 MGHDK and CDR2 SYGVNS. The trim removed 5 bases at V and 4 bases at J, leaving 7 bases unmatched. The CDR3 runs to 15 residues. The CDR3 DNA sequence: TGTGCCAGCAGTCCGACAGGGCGTCTTAATGAAAAACTGTTTTTT. Amino acids: CASSPTGRLNEKLFF.

This sequence joins TRBV19 and TRBJ2-2; D is undetermined. The length of the CDR3 is 14 residues. The V gene lost 4 bases and the J gene lost 0 bases, with 6 bases spanning the gap. Germline V gene data show CDR1 as LNHDA and CDR2 as SQIVND (reference sequence). This CDR3 reads CASSKTTNTGELFF. The CDR3 DNA reads TGTGCCAGTAGTAAGACAACGAACACCGGGGAGCTGTTTTTT.

A note on this clone: Additional DNA sequences in this sample encode the identical CDR3. The genes are TRBV28 and TRBJ1-1; D call uncertain. The CDR3 loop spans 11 amino acids. V was shortened by 5 bases and J by 5 bases, with 6 bases between the two germline ends. Germline values: CDR1 MDHEN, CDR2 SYDVKM. The CDR3 here is CASSLRTEAFF. In nucleotides, the CDR3 is TGTGCCAGCAGTCTCCGGACTGAAGCTTTCTTT.

This chain connects TRBV2 to TRBJ1-5; tentatively, D is TRBD1 (5 bases). Germline CDR1 SNHLY, CDR2 FYNNEI. V was pared by 7 bases and J by 6 bases, with 19 bases between. The CDR3 sequence is 15 residues long. In DNA, the CDR3 is TGTGCCAGCACCCCCTGGGGGGAAATCGGTCAGCCCCAGCATTTT. This translates into CASTPWGEIGQPQHF.

The CDR3 DNA is TGTGCCAGCAGCTTGCAGGACTCCCCAGATACGCAGTATTTT. Translating it yields CASSLQDSPDTQYF. The J gene is TRBJ2-3, the V gene TRBV5-6, with D tentatively TRBD2 (5 bases). The CDR3 has 14 amino acids. Germline CDR1 SGHDT, CDR2 YYEEEE. V was trimmed by 1 base and J by 4 bases, leaving 10 bases between them.

This clone was counted a single time. Other DNA sequences in the same sample also yield this CDR3. The rearrangement links TRBV12-3 or TRBV12-4 to TRBJ1-2, with D tentatively TRBD1 (5 bases). This CDR3 contains 12 residues. Deletions cut 2 bases from V and 8 bases from J, with 9 bases between. CDR3 sequence reads: CASSLQGEGYTF. The CDR3 DNA is TGTGCCAGCAGTTTACAGGGCGAAGGCTACACCTTC.

V gene TRBV2 combines with J gene TRBJ2-7, with TRBD1 matching 11 bases. J gave up 1 base and V 7 bases, and 3 bases lay outside the gene matches. The CDR3 totals 14 residues. Germline V gene sequence: CDR1 SNHLY, CDR2 FYNNEI. This chain's CDR3 is CASTGTGGSYEQYF. The CDR3, as DNA: TGTGCCAGCACCGGGACAGGGGGATCCTACGAGCAGTACTTC.

The chain is built from TRBV5-1 and TRBJ2-1; D uncertain. V was shortened by 6 bases and J by 8 bases, with 9 bases between the two germline ends. Germline lookup yields CDR1 SGHRS and CDR2 YFSETQ. The CDR3 is 11 residues long. CDR3 in amino acids: CASKELHEQFF. The CDR3 nucleotides are TGCGCCAGCAAAGAGCTACATGAGCAGTTCTTC.

The chain uses TRBV7-6 and TRBJ1-2; the match to TRBD1 covers 9 bases. CDR3 size: 14 residues. V shed 1 base and J 6 bases; nucleotides not matched to a gene: 3. Germline V gives CDR1 SGHVS, CDR2 FNYEAQ. CDR3 sequence: CASSLVGQGDGYTF. Here the CDR3 DNA reads TGTGCCAGCAGCTTAGTGGGACAGGGAGATGGCTACACCTTC. Using reference TRBV7-6 and TRBJ1-2 for the parts outside the CDR3, the full variable domain is GAGVSQSPRYKVTKRGQDVALRCDPISGHVSLYWYRQALGQGPEFLTYFNYEAQQDKSGLPNDRFSAERPEGSISTLTIQRTEQRDSAMYRCASSLVGQGDGYTFGSGTRLTVV.

V is TRBV9 and J is TRBJ2-1; D is possibly TRBD1 (5 bases). The CDR3 totals 13 residues. Germline V CDR1 and CDR2: SGDLS, YYNGEE. Deletions cut 0 bases from V and 8 bases from J, with 9 bases between. This chain's CDR3 is CASSVEEGDEQFF. For the CDR3, the DNA is TGTGCCAGCAGCGTAGAGGAAGGGGATGAGCAGTTCTTC.

The chain joins TRBV5-1 to TRBJ2-7, with 13 bases that match TRBD2. The CDR3 is 15 residues long. CDR1 and CDR2 from the germline V gene are SGHRS and YFSETQ. Trimming removed 4 bases from V and 3 bases from J; junction bases left unmatched: 4. The CDR3 bases are TGCGCCAGCAGCGGACTAGCGGGGGCGAGCTACGAGCAGTACTTC. It yields the protein CASSGLAGASYEQYF.

This clone showed up just once. The J gene is TRBJ2-1, the V gene TRBV5-8; TRBD1 matches 9 bases. Trimming cost V 4 bases and J 0 bases; bases outside gene matches: 5. Looked up from germline, CDR1 is SGHTS and CDR2 is YDEGEE. The CDR3 contains 16 residues. The CDR3 loop is CASSPGQGTSYNEQFF. The CDR3 DNA follows: TGTGCCAGCAGCCCGGGACAGGGCACCTCCTACAATGAGCAGTTCTTC.

The rearrangement uses TRBV29-1 and TRBJ2-7; tentative D call: TRBD2 (5 bases). The germline gives CDR1 SQVTM, CDR2 ANQGSEA. V lost 4 bases to trimming and J lost 2 bases, with 9 bases between them. CDR3 length equals 12 residues. CDR3 bases: TGCAGCGTTGCGGGGTTAACCTACGAGCAGTACTTC. Protein product: CSVAGLTYEQYF.

The J gene is TRBJ1-1, the V gene TRBV5-1, with D perhaps matching TRBD1 (6 bases). This CDR3 has 14 residues. Trimming stripped 3 bases from V and 7 bases from J, with 16 bases between. Germline V gene lookup returns CDR1 SGHRS and CDR2 YFSETQ. The CDR3 loop reads CASSSKQGWFEAFF. CDR3 DNA: TGCGCCAGCAGCTCCAAACAGGGTTGGTTTGAAGCTTTCTTT.

The chain combines TRBV6-5 with TRBJ1-5; no clear D. In germline, CDR1 is MNHEY, CDR2 SVGAGI. V was shortened by 8 bases and J by 0 bases, with 5 bases between the two germline ends. The CDR3 covers 12 residues. This CDR3 reads CASGNSNQPQHF. As DNA, the CDR3 is TGTGCCAGCGGCAATAGCAATCAGCCCCAGCATTTT.

The chain links TRBV10-2 to TRBJ2-1, with TRBD1 matching 10 bases. J was trimmed by 1 base and V by 8 bases; bases with no gene match: 2. There are 14 residues in the CDR3. Germline assignment: CDR1 WSHSY and CDR2 SAAADI. CDR3 loop: CASRGQGSYNEQFF. Written as DNA, the CDR3 is TGCGCCAGCCGGGGACAGGGGTCCTACAATGAGCAGTTCTTC.

V gene TRBV13 combines with J gene TRBJ2-1; 13 bases line up with TRBD2. The CDR3 extends over 15 amino acids. Germline V gives CDR1 PRHDT, CDR2 FYEKMQ (reference sequence). V lost 0 bases to trimming and J lost 12 bases; unmatched junction nucleotides: 5. The CDR3 protein is CASSLGTSGGRGQFF. The CDR3 bases are TGTGCCAGCAGCTTAGGGACTAGCGGGGGGAGGGGGCAGTTCTTC.

The V gene is TRBV5-1, the J gene TRBJ2-7; tentative D call: TRBD1 (6 bases). Germline V lookup: CDR1 SGHRS, CDR2 YFSETQ. Between the trimmed V and J ends, which lost 0 bases and 6 bases, there was a span of 10 bases. This CDR3 has 13 amino acids. The CDR3 here is CASSLAGAAEQYF. The CDR3 DNA sequence: TGCGCCAGCAGCTTGGCAGGGGCCGCCGAGCAGTACTTC.

The chain links TRBV7-2 to TRBJ1-2; no clear D gene. The CDR3 sequence is 13 residues long. Germline lookup yields CDR1 SGHTA and CDR2 FQGNSA. V lost 5 bases, J lost 1 base, and 8 bases lay in between. The CDR3 here is CASSPDFNYGYTF. The CDR3, as DNA: TGTGCCAGCAGCCCCGACTTTAACTATGGCTACACCTTC.

V usage is TRBV28 and J usage is TRBJ2-1; the D gene is possibly TRBD1 (8 bases). Looked up from germline, CDR1 is MDHEN and CDR2 is SYDVKM. Trimming took off 10 bases at V and 8 bases at J, with 24 bases between the two ends. The CDR3 spans 15 residues. CDR3 residues: CAITEGQGGYDEQFF. CDR3 coding DNA: TGTGCCATCACGGAAGGACAGGGAGGGTACGATGAGCAGTTCTTC.

This chain connects TRBV29-1 to TRBJ1-3; the D gene is possibly TRBD1 (6 bases). Trimming shortened V by 6 bases and J by 4 bases, and 13 bases separated the two germline ends. The CDR3 contains 13 residues. The V gene's germline CDR1 is SQVTM and CDR2 ANQGSEA. CDR3 sequence reads: CSVAQGTGNTIYF. For the CDR3, the DNA is TGCAGCGTGGCACAGGGAACGGGAAACACCATATATTTT. The complete variable domain, with remaining parts taken from reference TRBV29-1 and TRBJ1-3, reads SAVISQKPSRDICQRGTSLTIQCQVDSQVTMMFWYRQQPGQSLTLIATANQGSEATYESGFVIDKFPISRPNLTFSTLTVSNMSPEDSSIYLCSVAQGTGNTIYFGEGSWLTVV.